This TCR beta chain was retrieved from a study of cytomegalovirus exposure and HLA in healthy donors. Germline CDR1 is LGHNA and CDR2 is YSLEER. J lost 1 base, V lost 0 bases, and 9 bases had no gene match. The CDR3 length is 18 residues. About this clone itself: Its antigen is still unknown.

Findings of the study overall: Reports indicated that the classifier achieved high specificity and sensitivity in diagnosing cytomegalovirus status. The study flagged about 150 TCR beta chains as cytomegalovirus-associated.

The table came from immunoSEQ multiplex PCR; TCRdb's copy has only in-frame clones and leaves some out. The data contain roughly 60,000 clones, around 95% of them seen just once; the ten biggest clones take up approximately 6%. The sequence was obtained from a woman between 18 and 29 years old in good health and CMV-seropositive. V and J are TRBV4-3 and TRBJ2-5, with TRBD2 matching over 9 bases. The sequenced sample consisted of PBMCs. The CDR3 here is CASSQDHSGGNPQETQYF. As DNA, the CDR3 is TGCGCCAGCAGCCAAGATCACAGCGGGGGGAACCCCCAAGAGACCCAGTACTTC.